Listed below are T cell receptor beta chains from one sample, sequenced in a study of shared clonotypes between healthy human individuals. This table comes from immunoSEQ multiplex PCR, and its TCRdb copy is limited to in-frame clones, with some not included. Of about 2.1 million clones listed, around 93% are singletons. The specimen was naive CD8+ T cells from PBMCs. The source of these receptors is a man aged 18 to 30 in good health. Some clones in this sample may be carry-over from other donors' samples. CDR3s leave out the opening cysteine and the closing phenylalanine or tryptophan. D genes are given only for firm matches. The size of a clone is reported for some rows only, either as once, few or many, or as a class for expanded clones.

clone size	V gene	J gene	D gene	CDR3 protein
-	TRBV11-2	TRBJ2-7	-	ASSSLLGQEQY
-	TRBV9	TRBJ2-1	TRBD2	ASSAPTSGGYNEQF
-	TRBV7-9	TRBJ1-1	-	ASSLGGTTEAF
-	TRBV15	TRBJ2-6	-	ATSSRHSGANVLT
-	TRBV7-9	TRBJ1-4	-	ATPATPTNEKLF
-	TRBV7-8	TRBJ1-5	-	ASRRGPPGGNQPQH
once	TRBV28	TRBJ1-1	TRBD1	ASSSPTGVGTEAF
-	TRBV4-1	TRBJ1-2	TRBD1	ASSQGSGTDYYGYT
-	TRBV28	TRBJ2-7	-	ASSLLVKTYEQY
-	TRBV2	TRBJ2-2	TRBD2	ASSEAELAGGPFGELF
-	TRBV7-9	TRBJ2-1	TRBD2	ASSYSGRAGNEQF
-	TRBV27	TRBJ1-6	-	ASSFLWTDRAESPLH
-	TRBV29-1	TRBJ1-2	-	SVEFTVDNYGYT
-	TRBV5-4	TRBJ1-1	-	ASSLGITEAF
few	TRBV4-2	TRBJ2-4	-	ASSQENIQY
-	TRBV6-1	TRBJ2-7	-	ASSESFGAAYEQY
-	TRBV15	TRBJ2-7	TRBD1	ATSRRGQGSYEQY
-	TRBV7-9	TRBJ2-3	-	ASSLGWRPSTDTQY
-	TRBV6-5	TRBJ2-1	-	ASSYTEQGLHNEQF
-	TRBV10-2	TRBJ2-5	TRBD1	ASSEPRDSQKETQY
-	TRBV30	TRBJ2-7	-	AWSRGYEQY
-	TRBV4-3	TRBJ1-2	TRBD1	ASSQEDRAFYGYT
-	TRBV4-3	TRBJ2-2	TRBD2	ASSALAGELTGELF
-	TRBV4-3	TRBJ2-1	-	ASSQAEGSSEQF
-	TRBV7-9	TRBJ2-5	-	ASSPVETQY
-	TRBV28	TRBJ2-5	TRBD2	ASSGTSGSRDLETQY
-	TRBV19	TRBJ2-3	TRBD2	ASRGLAGPTTRTDTQY
once	TRBV18	TRBJ2-7	TRBD2	ASSPGRGDEQY
-	TRBV19	TRBJ2-1	-	ASSIVASQLNEQF
few	TRBV19	TRBJ2-2	-	ASTLRGERELF
-	TRBV19	TRBJ1-1	TRBD1	ASRETGENTEAF